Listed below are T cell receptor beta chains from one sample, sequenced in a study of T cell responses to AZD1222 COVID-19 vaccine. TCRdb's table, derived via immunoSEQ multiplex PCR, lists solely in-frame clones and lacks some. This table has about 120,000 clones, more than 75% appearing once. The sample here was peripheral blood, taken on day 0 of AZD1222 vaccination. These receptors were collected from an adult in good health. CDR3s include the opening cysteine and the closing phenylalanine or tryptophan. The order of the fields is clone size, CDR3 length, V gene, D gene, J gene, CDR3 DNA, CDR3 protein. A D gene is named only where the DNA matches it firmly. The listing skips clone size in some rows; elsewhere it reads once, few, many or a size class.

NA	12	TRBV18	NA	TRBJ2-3	TGTGCCAGCTCACCCGACACAGATACGCAGTATTTT	CASSPDTDTQYF
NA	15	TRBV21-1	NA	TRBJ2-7	TGTGCCAGCAGCAAAGAACTCAGGGGAACCTACTACGTGTACTTC	CASSKELRGTYYVYF
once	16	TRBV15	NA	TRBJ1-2	TGTGCCACCAGCAGAGATGGGAACAGAGGAAGATATGGCTACACCTTC	CATSRDGNRGRYGYTF
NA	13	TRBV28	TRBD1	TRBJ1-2	TGTGCCAGCACAGACCAGGGGGCCCGTGGCTACACCTTC	CASTDQGARGYTF
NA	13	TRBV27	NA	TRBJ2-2	TGTGCCAGCAGTTTGGGGCGTGGCGGGGAGCTGTTTTTT	CASSLGRGGELFF
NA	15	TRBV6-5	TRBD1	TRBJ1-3	TGTGCCAGCAGTTACCAGGGGGCTTATGGAAACACCATATATTTT	CASSYQGAYGNTIYF
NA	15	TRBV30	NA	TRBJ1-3	TGTGCCTGGACTCAAAACCAGGGCTCTGGAAACACCATATATTTT	CAWTQNQGSGNTIYF
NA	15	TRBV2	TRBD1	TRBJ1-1	TGTGCCAGCAGCCCTAGGACAGGGGCAAACACTGAAGCTTTCTTT	CASSPRTGANTEAFF
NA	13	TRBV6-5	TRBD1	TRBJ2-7	TGTGCCAGCAGTCCTGGACAGGGGGACGAGCAGTACTTC	CASSPGQGDEQYF
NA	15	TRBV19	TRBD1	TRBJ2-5	TGTGCCAGTAGTCTCCGACAGGGACGCGAAGAGACCCAGTACTTC	CASSLRQGREETQYF
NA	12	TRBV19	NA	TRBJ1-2	TGTGCCAGTAGTATAGCCACCGCTGGCTACACCTTC	CASSIATAGYTF
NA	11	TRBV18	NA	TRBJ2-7	TGTGCCAGCTCCCGGGACTACGAGCAGTACTTC	CASSRDYEQYF
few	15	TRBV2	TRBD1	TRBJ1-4	TGTGCCAGCAGCGACCCCACAGGGGGCAGTGAAAAACTGTTTTTT	CASSDPTGGSEKLFF
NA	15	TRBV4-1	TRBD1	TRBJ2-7	TGCGCCAGCAGCCAAGAGGACAGGGGGGGATACGAGCAGTACTTC	CASSQEDRGGYEQYF
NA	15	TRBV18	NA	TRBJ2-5	TGTGCCAGCTCACCACAGACGGGTGCTCAAGAGACCCAGTACTTC	CASSPQTGAQETQYF
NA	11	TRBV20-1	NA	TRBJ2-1	TGCAGTGCTCCCAATAAACACGAGCAGTTCTTC	CSAPNKHEQFF
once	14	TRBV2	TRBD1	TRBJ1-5	TGTGCCAGCAACCTACAGGGGGCGGGTCAGCCCCAGCATTTT	CASNLQGAGQPQHF
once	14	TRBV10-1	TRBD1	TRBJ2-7	TGCGCCAGCAGCCGGACAGGGGGCGCCTCCGAGCAGTACTTC	CASSRTGGASEQYF
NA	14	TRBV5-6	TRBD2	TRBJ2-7	TGTGCCAGCAGCCCCTCCGGGACTAACTACGAGCAGTACTTC	CASSPSGTNYEQYF
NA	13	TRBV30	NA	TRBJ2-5	TGTGCCTGGACCAATGGGGCAGGGGAGACCCAGTACTTC	CAWTNGAGETQYF
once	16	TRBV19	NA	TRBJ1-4	TGTGCCAGTACCCCCACCCTCAGTGCAGGGAATGAAAAACTGTTTTTT	CASTPTLSAGNEKLFF
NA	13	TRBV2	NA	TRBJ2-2	TGTGCCAGCACCCCCAAAGCCCCCGGGGAGCTGTTTTTT	CASTPKAPGELFF
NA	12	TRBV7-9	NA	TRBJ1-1	TGTGCCAGCAGCGGGGACGGAAACGAAGCTTTCTTT	CASSGDGNEAFF
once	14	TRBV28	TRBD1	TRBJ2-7	TGTGCCAGCAGTGAGGGACAGGGAATAGACGAGCAGTACTTC	CASSEGQGIDEQYF
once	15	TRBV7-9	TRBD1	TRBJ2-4	TGTGCCAGCAGCTCCGGACAGGGGGGATTCAGCATTCAGTACTTC	CASSSGQGGFSIQYF
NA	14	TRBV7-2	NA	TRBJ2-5	TGTGCCAGCAGCTTAGACAGGGACCAAGAGACCCAGTACTTC	CASSLDRDQETQYF
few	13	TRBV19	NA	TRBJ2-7	TGTGCCAGTAGCCGCCAGGCTTCCTACGAGCAGTACTTC	CASSRQASYEQYF
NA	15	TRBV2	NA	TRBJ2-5	TGTGCCAGCAGTGAAGCGCCCAGGATTGGGGAGACCCAGTACTTC	CASSEAPRIGETQYF
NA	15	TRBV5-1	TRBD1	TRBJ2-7	TGCGCCAGCAGCTTTAGGACAGGGGGCATCTACGAGCAGTACTTC	CASSFRTGGIYEQYF
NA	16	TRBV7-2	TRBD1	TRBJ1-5	TGTGCCAGCAGCTTAAGAACAGGGGCCAGCAATCAGCCCCAGCATTTT	CASSLRTGASNQPQHF